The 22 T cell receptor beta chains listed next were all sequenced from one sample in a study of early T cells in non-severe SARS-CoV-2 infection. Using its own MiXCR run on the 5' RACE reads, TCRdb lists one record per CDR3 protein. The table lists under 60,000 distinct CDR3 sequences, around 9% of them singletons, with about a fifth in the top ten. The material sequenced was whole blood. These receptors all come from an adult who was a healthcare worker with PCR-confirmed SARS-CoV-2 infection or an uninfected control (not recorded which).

In DNA, the CDR3 is TGTGCCAGCAGGACCTCAGTGAACACTGAAGCTTTCTTT. Translation: CASRTSVNTEAFF. The chain uses TRBV2 and TRBJ1-1; D not resolved. Trimming stripped 6 bases from V and 0 bases from J, with 8 bases between. The CDR3 has 13 amino acids. The germline CDR1 and CDR2 sequences are SNHLY and FYNNEI.

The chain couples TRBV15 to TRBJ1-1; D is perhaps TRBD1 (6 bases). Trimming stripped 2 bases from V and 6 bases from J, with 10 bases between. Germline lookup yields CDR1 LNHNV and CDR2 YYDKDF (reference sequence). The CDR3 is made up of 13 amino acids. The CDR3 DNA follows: TGTGCCACCAGCAGACGGGGGGGCGCTGAAGCTTTCTTT. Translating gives CATSRRGGAEAFF.

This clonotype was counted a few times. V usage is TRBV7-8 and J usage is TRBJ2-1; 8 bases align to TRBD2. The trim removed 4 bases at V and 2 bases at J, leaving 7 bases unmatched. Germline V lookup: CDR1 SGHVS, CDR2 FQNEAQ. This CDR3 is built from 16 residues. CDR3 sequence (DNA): TGTGCCAGCAGCTCCGAACTAGCGGTCCCCTACAATGAGCAGTTCTTC. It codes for CASSSELAVPYNEQFF. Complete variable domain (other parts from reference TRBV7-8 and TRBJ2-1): GAGVSQSPRYKVAKRGQDVALRCDPISGHVSLFWYQQALGQGPEFLTYFQNEAQLDKSGLPSDRFFAERPEGSVSTLKIQRTQQEDSAVYLCASSSELAVPYNEQFFGPGTRLTVL.

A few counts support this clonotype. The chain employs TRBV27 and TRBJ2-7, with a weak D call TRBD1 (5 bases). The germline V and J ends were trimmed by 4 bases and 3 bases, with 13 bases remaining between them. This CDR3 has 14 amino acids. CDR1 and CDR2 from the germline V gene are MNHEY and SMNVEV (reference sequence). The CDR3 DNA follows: TGTGCCAGCAGTTCCTCCGACAGATACTACGAGCAGTACTTC. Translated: CASSSSDRYYEQYF.

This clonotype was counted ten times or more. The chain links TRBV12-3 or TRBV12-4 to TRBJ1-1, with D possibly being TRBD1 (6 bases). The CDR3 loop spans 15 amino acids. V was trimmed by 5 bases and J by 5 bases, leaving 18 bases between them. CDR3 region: CASSLTGTRWTEAFF. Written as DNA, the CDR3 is TGTGCCAGCAGTCTTACCGGGACAAGGTGGACTGAAGCTTTCTTT.

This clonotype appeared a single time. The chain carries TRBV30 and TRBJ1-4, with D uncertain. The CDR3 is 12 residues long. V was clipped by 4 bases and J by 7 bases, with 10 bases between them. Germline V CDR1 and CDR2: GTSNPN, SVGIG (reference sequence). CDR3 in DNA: TGTGCCTGGAATCCAGCAGGTGAAAAACTGTTTTTT. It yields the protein CAWNPAGEKLFF.

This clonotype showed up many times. The CDR3, as DNA: TGCGCCAGCAGCCAAGATCGGGAGAATGAGCAGTTCTTC. Translated: CASSQDRENEQFF. The chain links TRBV4-1 to TRBJ2-1, with D perhaps matching TRBD2 (6 bases). V shed 0 bases and J shed 7 bases, with 7 bases lying between them. This CDR3 comprises 13 residues. CDR1 is MGHRA, CDR2 YSYEKL, per germline.

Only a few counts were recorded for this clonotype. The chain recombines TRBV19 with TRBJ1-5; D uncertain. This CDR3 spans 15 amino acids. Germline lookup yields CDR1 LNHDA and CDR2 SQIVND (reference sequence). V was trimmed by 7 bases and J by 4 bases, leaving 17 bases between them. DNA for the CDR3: TGTGCCAGTAACCGAGCGGGCGACGGGAATCAGCCCCAGCATTTT. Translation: CASNRAGDGNQPQHF.

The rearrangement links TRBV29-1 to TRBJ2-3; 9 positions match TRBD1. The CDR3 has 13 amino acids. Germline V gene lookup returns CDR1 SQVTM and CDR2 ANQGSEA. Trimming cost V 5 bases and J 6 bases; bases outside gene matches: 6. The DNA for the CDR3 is TGCAGCGTTAGAGGGACAGGGACGGATACGCAGTATTTT. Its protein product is CSVRGTGTDTQYF.

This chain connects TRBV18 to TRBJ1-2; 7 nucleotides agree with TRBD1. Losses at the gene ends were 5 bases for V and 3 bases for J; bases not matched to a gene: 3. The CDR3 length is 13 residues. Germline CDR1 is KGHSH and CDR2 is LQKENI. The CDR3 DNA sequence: TGTGCCAGCTCAACCGGGACAGACTATGGCTACACCTTC. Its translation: CASSTGTDYGYTF.

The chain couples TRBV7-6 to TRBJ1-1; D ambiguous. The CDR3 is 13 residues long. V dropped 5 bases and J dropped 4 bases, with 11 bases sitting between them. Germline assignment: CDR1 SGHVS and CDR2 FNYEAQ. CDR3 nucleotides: TGTGCCAGCAGCCTCGACGTGTCCACTGAAGCTTTCTTT. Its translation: CASSLDVSTEAFF.

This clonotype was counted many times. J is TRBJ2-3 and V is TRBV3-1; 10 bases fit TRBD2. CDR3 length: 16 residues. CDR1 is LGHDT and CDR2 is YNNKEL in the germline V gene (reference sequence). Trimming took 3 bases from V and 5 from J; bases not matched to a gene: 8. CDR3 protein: CASSQRLAGAQDTQYF. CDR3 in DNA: TGTGCCAGCAGCCAGCGCCTAGCGGGGGCACAAGATACGCAGTATTTT.

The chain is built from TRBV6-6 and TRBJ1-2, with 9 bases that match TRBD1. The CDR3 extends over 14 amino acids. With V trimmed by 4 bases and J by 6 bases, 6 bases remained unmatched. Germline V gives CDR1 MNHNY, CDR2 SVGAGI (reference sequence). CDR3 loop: CASSLQGAGDGYTF. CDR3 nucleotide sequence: TGTGCCAGCAGTTTACAGGGGGCGGGTGATGGCTACACCTTC.

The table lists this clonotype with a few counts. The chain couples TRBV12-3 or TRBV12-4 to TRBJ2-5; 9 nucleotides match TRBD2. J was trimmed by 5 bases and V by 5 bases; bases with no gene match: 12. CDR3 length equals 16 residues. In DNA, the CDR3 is TGTGCCAGCAGTCCGGGGGAGCGGGGGGTTCGGGAGACCCAGTACTTC. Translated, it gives CASSPGERGVRETQYF.

CDR3 bases: TGTGCCAGCAGCATAGGGGGTTCCCAAGAGACCCAGTACTTC. Amino acids: CASSIGGSQETQYF. V usage is TRBV9 and J usage is TRBJ2-5, with D possibly being TRBD1 (6 bases). The germline gives CDR1 SGDLS, CDR2 YYNGEE. Trimming pared 4 bases from V and 1 base from J, leaving 11 bases between. This CDR3 spans 14 amino acids.

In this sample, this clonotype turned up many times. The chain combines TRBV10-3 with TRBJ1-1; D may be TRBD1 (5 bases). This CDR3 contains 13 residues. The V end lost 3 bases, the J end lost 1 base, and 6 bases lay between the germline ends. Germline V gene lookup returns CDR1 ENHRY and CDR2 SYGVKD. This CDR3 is CAISDQGNTEAFF. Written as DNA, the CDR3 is TGTGCCATCAGTGATCAGGGGAACACTGAAGCTTTCTTT.

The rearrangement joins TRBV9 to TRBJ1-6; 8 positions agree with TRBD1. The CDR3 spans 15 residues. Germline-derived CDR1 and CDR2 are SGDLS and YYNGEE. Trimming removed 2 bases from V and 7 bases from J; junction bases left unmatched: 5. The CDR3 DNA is TGTGCCAGCAGCGTCGACAGGGGCGGGAATTCACCCCTCCACTTT. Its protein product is CASSVDRGGNSPLHF. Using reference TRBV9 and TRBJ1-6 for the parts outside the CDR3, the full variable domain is DSGVTQTPKHLITATGQRVTLRCSPRSGDLSVYWYQQSLDQGLQFLIQYYNGEERAKGNILERFSAQQFPDLHSELNLSSLELGDSALYFCASSVDRGGNSPLHFGNGTRLTVT.

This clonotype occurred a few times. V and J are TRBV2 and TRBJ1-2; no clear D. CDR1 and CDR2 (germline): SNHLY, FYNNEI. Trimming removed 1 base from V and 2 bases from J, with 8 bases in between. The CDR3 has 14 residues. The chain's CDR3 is CASSEGWGNYGYTF. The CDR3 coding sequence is TGTGCCAGCAGTGAAGGTTGGGGAAACTATGGCTACACCTTC.

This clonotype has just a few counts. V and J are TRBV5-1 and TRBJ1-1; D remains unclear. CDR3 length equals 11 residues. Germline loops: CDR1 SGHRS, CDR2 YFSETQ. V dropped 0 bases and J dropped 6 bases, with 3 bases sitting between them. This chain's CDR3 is CASSLEAEAFF. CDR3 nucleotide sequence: TGCGCCAGCAGCTTGGAGGCTGAAGCTTTCTTT.

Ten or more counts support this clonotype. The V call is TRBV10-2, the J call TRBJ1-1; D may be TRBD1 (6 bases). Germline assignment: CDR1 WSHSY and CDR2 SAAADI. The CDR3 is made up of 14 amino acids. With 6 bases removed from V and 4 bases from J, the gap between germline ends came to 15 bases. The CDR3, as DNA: TGCGCCAGCAGCGCGCCAGGGGCGGGCACTGAAGCTTTCTTT. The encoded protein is CASSAPGAGTEAFF.

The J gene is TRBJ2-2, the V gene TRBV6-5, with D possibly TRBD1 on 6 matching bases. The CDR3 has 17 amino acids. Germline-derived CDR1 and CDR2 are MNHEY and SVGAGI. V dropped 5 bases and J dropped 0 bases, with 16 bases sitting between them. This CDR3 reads CASSLEGDQANTGELFF. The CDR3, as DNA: TGTGCCAGCAGTCTCGAGGGGGACCAGGCGAACACCGGGGAGCTGTTTTTT.

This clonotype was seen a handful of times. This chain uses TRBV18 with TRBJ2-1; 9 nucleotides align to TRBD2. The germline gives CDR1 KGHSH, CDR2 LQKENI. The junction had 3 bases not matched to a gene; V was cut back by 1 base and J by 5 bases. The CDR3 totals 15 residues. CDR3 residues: CASSPQRGENNEQFF. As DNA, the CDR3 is TGTGCCAGCTCACCACAGCGGGGGGAAAACAATGAGCAGTTCTTC.